This record looks at one T cell receptor beta chain sequence and its context. What it binds is unknown. The entry originates in a study of cytomegalovirus exposure and HLA in healthy donors. Study-level points and caveats: The dataset shows that most TCR sequences were rare, while some public TCRs occurred in many donors.

With 5 bases clipped from V and 4 bases from J, the junction kept 5 bases outside the gene matches. The CDR3 has 15 residues. Germline CDR1 is MNHNS and CDR2 is SASEGT. The PCR contained 60 Vbeta and 13 Jbeta primers. The method was immunoSEQ multiplex PCR; TCRdb's version includes in-frame clones alone and lacks a portion of them. The data contain roughly 100,000 clones, about 60% of them seen just once; the ten biggest clones take up more than 4.5%. J is TRBJ1-6 and V is TRBV6-1; TRBD1 agrees at 7 bases. This receptor was obtained from a human donor in good health. The sequencing input was PBMCs. CDR3 sequence reads: CASSRMGQYNSPLHF. CDR3 in DNA: TGTGCCAGCAGTCGGATGGGACAGTATAATTCACCCCTCCACTTT.